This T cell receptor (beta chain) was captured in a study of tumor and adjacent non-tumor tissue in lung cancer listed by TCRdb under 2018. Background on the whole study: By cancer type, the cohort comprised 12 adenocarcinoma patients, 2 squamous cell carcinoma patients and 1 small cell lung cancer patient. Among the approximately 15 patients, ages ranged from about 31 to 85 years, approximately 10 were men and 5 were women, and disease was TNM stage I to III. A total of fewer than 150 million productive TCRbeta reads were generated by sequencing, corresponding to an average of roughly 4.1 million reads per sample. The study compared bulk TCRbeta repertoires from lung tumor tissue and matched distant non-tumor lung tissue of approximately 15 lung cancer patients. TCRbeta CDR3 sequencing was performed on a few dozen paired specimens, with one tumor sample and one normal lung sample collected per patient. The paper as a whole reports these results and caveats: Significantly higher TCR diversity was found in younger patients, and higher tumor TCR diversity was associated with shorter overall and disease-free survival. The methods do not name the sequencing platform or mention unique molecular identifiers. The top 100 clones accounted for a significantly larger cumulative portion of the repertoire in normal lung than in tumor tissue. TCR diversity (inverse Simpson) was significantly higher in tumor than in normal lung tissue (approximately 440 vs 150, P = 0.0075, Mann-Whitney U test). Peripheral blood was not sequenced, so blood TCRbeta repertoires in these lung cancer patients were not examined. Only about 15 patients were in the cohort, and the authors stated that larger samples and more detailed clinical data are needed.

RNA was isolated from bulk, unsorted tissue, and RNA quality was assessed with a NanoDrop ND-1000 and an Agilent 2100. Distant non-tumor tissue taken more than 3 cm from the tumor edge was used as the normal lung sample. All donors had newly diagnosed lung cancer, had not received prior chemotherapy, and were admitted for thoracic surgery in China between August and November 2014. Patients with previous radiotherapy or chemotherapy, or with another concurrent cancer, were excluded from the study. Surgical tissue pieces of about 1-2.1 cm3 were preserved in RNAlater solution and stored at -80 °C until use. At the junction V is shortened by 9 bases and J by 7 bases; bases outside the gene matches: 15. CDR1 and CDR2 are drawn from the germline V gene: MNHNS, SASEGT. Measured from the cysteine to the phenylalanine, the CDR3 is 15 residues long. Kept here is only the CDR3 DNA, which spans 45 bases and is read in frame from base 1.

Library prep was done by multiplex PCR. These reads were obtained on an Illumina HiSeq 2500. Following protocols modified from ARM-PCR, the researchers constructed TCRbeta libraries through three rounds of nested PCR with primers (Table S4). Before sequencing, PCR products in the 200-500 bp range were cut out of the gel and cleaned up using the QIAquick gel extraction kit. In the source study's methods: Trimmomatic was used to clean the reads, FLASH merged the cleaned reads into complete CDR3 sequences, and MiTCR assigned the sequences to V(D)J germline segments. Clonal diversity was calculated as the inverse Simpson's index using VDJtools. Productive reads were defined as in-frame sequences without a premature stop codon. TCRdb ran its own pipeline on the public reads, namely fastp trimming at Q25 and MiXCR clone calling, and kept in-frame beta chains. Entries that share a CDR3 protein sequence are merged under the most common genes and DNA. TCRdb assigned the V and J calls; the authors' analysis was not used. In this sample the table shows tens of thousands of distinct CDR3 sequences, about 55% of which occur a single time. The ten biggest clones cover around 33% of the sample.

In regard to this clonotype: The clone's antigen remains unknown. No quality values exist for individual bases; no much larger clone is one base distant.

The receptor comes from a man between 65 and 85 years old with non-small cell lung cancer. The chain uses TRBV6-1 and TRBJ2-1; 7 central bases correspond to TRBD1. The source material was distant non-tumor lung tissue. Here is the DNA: TGTGCCAGTAGGGCAAGACAGGGCAGGAGGAATGAGCAGTTCTTC. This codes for CASRARQGRRNEQFF.